This T cell receptor (beta chain) was captured by sequencing in a study of OX40 agonist ivuxolimab in advanced cancers. As for the study in general: An agonistic human IgG2 monoclonal antibody against OX40 (CD134) was given. The dose-escalation cohort was about 83% male, with a mean age of around 60 years, ranging roughly 23 to 85.

This CDR3 has 12 residues. Between the trimmed V and J ends, which lost 5 bases and 10 bases, there was a span of 12 bases. CDR1 SGHTA and CDR2 FQGNSA come from the germline V gene. Sequenced by immunoSEQ multiplex PCR; TCRdb stores in-frame clones only, minus some. This table has roughly 40,000 clones, roughly 90% appearing once. Findings and caveats of the study: Expanded peripheral T-cell antigen specificity went undetermined.

A word on this clone: Its antigen is still unknown.

The receptor was derived from an adult with an advanced solid tumor such as melanoma, head and neck, liver or kidney cancer. This sample comprised CD4+ or CD8+ T cells sorted from blood, obtained in a trial of the OX40 agonist ivuxolimab. The chain is built from TRBV7-2 and TRBJ2-1; D may be TRBD1 (6 bases). The CDR3 DNA reads as TGTGCCAGCAGCAGTGGACAGAAAGAGCAGTTCTTC. Translated: CASSSGQKEQFF.